Sequencing of this TCR beta chain was carried out in a study of cytomegalovirus exposure and HLA in healthy donors. Findings and caveats of the study: TCR beta chains numbering about 160 were designated cytomegalovirus-associated.

The study ran its PCR with 60 Vbeta and 13 Jbeta primers. Produced via immunoSEQ multiplex PCR; TCRdb's table is partial and in-frame only. The sample consists of under 110,000 clones, roughly 70% of them appearing once. This CDR3 spans 12 amino acids. Germline CDR1 MNHEY, CDR2 SMNVEV (reference sequence). Deletions cut 5 bases from V and 9 bases from J, with 11 bases between. On this clone: The antigen is not known.

Unrecorded immune exposure was likely among donors, who were nominally healthy when sampled. V gene TRBV27 combines with J gene TRBJ2-1; D possibly corresponds to TRBD1 (6 bases). The sequenced sample was PBMCs. The clonotype originates from a man between 50 and 59 years old in good health and CMV-seronegative. The CDR3 DNA sequence: TGTGCCAGCAGTGATTTCAGGGGTGAGCAGTTCTTC. Protein sequence: CASSDFRGEQFF.